This T cell receptor beta chain is from a study of control samples from healthy donors and cancer patients. Produced via immunoSEQ multiplex PCR; TCRdb's table is partial and in-frame only. The table includes approximately 70,000 clones, around four fifths detected once. V gave up 8 bases and J gave up 2 bases, with 12 bases separating them. Germline assignment: CDR1 MNHEY and CDR2 SVGAGI. The CDR3 covers 13 residues. The chain uses TRBV6-5 and TRBJ1-2, with D possibly matching TRBD1 (5 bases). The receptor was derived from a man aged 45-65 years in good health. The sample comprised blood. The CDR3 protein is CASGASLNYGYTF. The CDR3, as DNA: TGTGCCAGCGGGGCGAGCTTGAACTATGGCTACACCTTC.